The sequence of this T cell receptor (beta chain) was determined in a study of PD-1 blockade in mismatch repair-deficient tumors. General study results and limits: Tumor-resident clones, often undetectable pretreatment in blood, expanded then contracted after pembrolizumab.

The CDR3 runs to 13 residues. Germline V gives CDR1 SNHLY, CDR2 FYNNEI. As concerns this clone: Its antigen is currently unknown.

All patients were mismatch repair deficient, assessed by either PCR or immunohistochemistry. A few pembrolizumab responders had their TCRs sequenced. Here immunoSEQ multiplex PCR was the method, and the copy in TCRdb shows in-frame clones only, minus some. Altogether 100,000 to 150,000 clones are present, about 86% being singletons, with the ten largest covering about 13%. The TCR originated in an adult with mismatch repair-deficient cancer. This specimen was peripheral blood, taken 44 weeks after starting pembrolizumab. This chain joins TRBV2 and TRBJ2-5; D is undetermined. The J call may be faulty, since TRBJ2-7 better matches the DNA end. The CDR3 DNA is TGTGCCAGCAGTGAAGCACTTTCCTACGAGCAGTACTTC. Its translation is CASSEALSYEQYF.